This passage covers 30 T cell receptor beta chains from one sample sequenced in a study of blood T cell repertoires in COVID-19. Only in-frame clones appear in the TCRdb table, and some are missing; sequencing was by immunoSEQ multiplex PCR. Among 350,000 to 500,000 clones listed, more than 70% were seen once. Sample: PBMCs or T cells enriched from blood (not recorded which). The source is a young woman who had been exposed to COVID-19.

The gene calls are TRBV4-3 and TRBJ1-2; maybe TRBD1 (6 bases). Germline-derived CDR1 and CDR2 are LGHNA and YSLEER. This CDR3 has 15 residues. Trimming took off 1 base at V and 2 bases at J, with 11 bases between the two ends. The CDR3 region has the DNA TGCGCCAGCAGCCAAGGGGCAGGGGCCAACTATGGCTACACCTTC. It encodes CASSQGAGANYGYTF.

The rearrangement links TRBV11-2 to TRBJ1-2; a possible D gene is TRBD1 (6 bases). V was clipped by 3 bases and J by 4 bases, with 9 bases between them. The germline gives CDR1 SGHAT, CDR2 FQNNGV. This CDR3 has 13 amino acids. CDR3 nucleotide sequence: TGTGCCAGCAGCTTGGGGACAATCTATGGCTACACCTTC. Its translation: CASSLGTIYGYTF. The complete variable domain, with remaining parts taken from reference TRBV11-2 and TRBJ1-2, reads EAGVAQSPRYKIIEKRQSVAFWCNPISGHATLYWYQQILGQGPKLLIQFQNNGVVDDSQLPKDRFSAERLKGVDSTLKIQPAKLEDSAVYLCASSLGTIYGYTFGSGTRLTVV.

This clone was seen only a few times. The genes are TRBV6-5 and TRBJ1-4; possibly TRBD1 for D (5 bases). The CDR3 is made up of 15 amino acids. CDR1 and CDR2 (germline): MNHEY, SVGAGI. The V and J ends lost 0 bases and 6 bases respectively, with 11 bases between them. Here the CDR3 DNA reads TGTGCCAGCAGTTACTCGGCAGGGTGGGATGAAAAACTGTTTTTT. Protein: CASSYSAGWDEKLFF.

The chain joins TRBV29-1 to TRBJ2-5; tentatively, D is TRBD2 (6 bases). Germline lookup yields CDR1 SQVTM and CDR2 ANQGSEA. The length of the CDR3 is 15 residues. Trimming left V 3 bases short and J 0 bases short, with 14 bases between. CDR3 sequence (DNA): TGCAGCGTTGATGGGGAGGTGGGCTACCAAGAGACCCAGTACTTC. Translation: CSVDGEVGYQETQYF.

The rearrangement joins TRBV12-3 or TRBV12-4 to TRBJ2-1, with no clear D. Trimming pared 1 base from V and 9 bases from J, leaving 4 bases between. The CDR3 contains 11 residues. The CDR3 DNA sequence: TGTGCCAGCAGTTTAGGCAGTGAGCAGTTCTTC. This codes for CASSLGSEQFF.

The genes are TRBV6-5 and TRBJ1-5; D gene ambiguous. Germline V CDR1 and CDR2: MNHEY, SVGAGI. This CDR3 is 15 amino acids long. V was trimmed by 6 bases and J by 4 bases, leaving 16 bases between them. The CDR3 coding sequence is TGTGCCAGCAGGGACGAGGGAGGTGTAAATCAGCCCCAGCATTTT. Residues: CASRDEGGVNQPQHF.

The chain employs TRBV27 and TRBJ1-1; TRBD1 might be the D (5 bases). V lost 9 bases to trimming and J lost 4 bases, with 39 bases between them. Looked up from germline, CDR1 is MNHEY and CDR2 is SMNVEV (reference sequence). CDR3 size: 21 residues. CDR3 sequence: CARRSTTPQVPGVGGITEAFF. The CDR3 DNA follows: TGTGCCAGAAGGAGTACCACACCACAAGTTCCGGGTGTTGGGGGGATCACTGAAGCTTTCTTT.

The V call is TRBV5-4, the J call TRBJ1-2; 7 nucleotides match TRBD1. Germline V gene sequence: CDR1 SGHNT, CDR2 YYREEE (reference sequence). V shed 4 bases, J shed 4 bases, and the junction held 16 bases outside the gene matches. The CDR3 consists of 17 residues. In nucleotides, the CDR3 is TGTGCCAGCAGCCCTAAGACAGGGCCCCTGTCCCTCTATGGCTACACCTTC. Translating it yields CASSPKTGPLSLYGYTF.

In DNA form, the CDR3 reads TGTGCCAGCAGCCAAGAGGGACCGGGACAGGGAGGGGAGACCCAGTACTTC. Its translation: CASSQEGPGQGGETQYF. This sequence joins TRBV4-2 and TRBJ2-5; TRBD1 matches at 9 bases. With V trimmed by 0 bases and J by 5 bases, 10 bases remained unmatched. Germline V gives CDR1 LGHNA, CDR2 YNFKEQ. There are 17 residues in the CDR3.

The chain links TRBV6-5 to TRBJ2-7, with D possibly TRBD1 on 6 matching bases. The CDR3 is 16 residues long. The germline V gene has CDR1 MNHEY and CDR2 SVGAGI. V was cut by 0 bases and J by 3 bases, with 15 bases left in between. CDR3 sequence: CASSYSTGLPVYEQYF. The CDR3 DNA reads TGTGCCAGCAGTTACTCGACAGGACTCCCCGTCTACGAGCAGTACTTC.

This chain connects TRBV14 to TRBJ2-5; 10 nucleotides agree with TRBD1. This CDR3 has 14 residues. Germline CDR1 reads SGHDN; CDR2 reads FVKESK. The V gene end was trimmed by 6 bases and the J gene end by 5 bases; junction bases not matched to a gene: 6. The DNA of the CDR3 is TGTGCCAGCAGACGACAGGGGGCCGGGGAGACCCAGTACTTC. Protein sequence: CASRRQGAGETQYF.

Details on this clone: The same CDR3 is also encoded by other DNA sequences in this sample. The rearrangement links TRBV5-4 to TRBJ1-4, with 9 bases matching TRBD1. Trimming took 4 bases from V and 3 from J; bases not matched to a gene: 4. CDR3 length: 15 residues. Germline V gene data show CDR1 as SGHNT and CDR2 as YYREEE (reference sequence). The chain's CDR3 is CASSPDRGANEKLFF. The CDR3 DNA sequence: TGTGCCAGCAGCCCGGACAGGGGTGCTAATGAAAAACTGTTTTTT.

The V call is TRBV5-1, the J call TRBJ1-4, with TRBD1 as a possible D gene (6 bases). CDR1 SGHRS and CDR2 YFSETQ come from the germline V gene. CDR3 length: 16 amino acids. The V end lost 0 bases, the J end lost 0 bases, and 9 bases lay between the germline ends. The CDR3 region is CASSLGQVSTNEKLFF. The CDR3 coding sequence is TGCGCCAGCAGCTTGGGACAGGTCTCAACTAATGAAAAACTGTTTTTT.

The gene calls are TRBV9 and TRBJ2-2; 15 positions agree with TRBD2. The CDR3 consists of 19 residues. The V and J ends lost 2 bases and 2 bases, in that order; junction bases with no gene match: 7. Germline V gene data show CDR1 as SGDLS and CDR2 as YYNGEE. The CDR3, as DNA: TGTGCCAGCAGCGTCGGACTAGCGGGAGGGCGATTAAACACCGGGGAGCTGTTTTTT. This gives the protein CASSVGLAGGRLNTGELFF.

This sequence joins TRBV5-1 and TRBJ1-3; D might be TRBD1 (5 bases). Germline V lookup: CDR1 SGHRS, CDR2 YFSETQ. The germline V and J ends were trimmed by 8 bases and 1 base, with 7 bases remaining between them. The CDR3 runs 12 residues. The CDR3 is CASQGSGNTIYF. The DNA of the CDR3 is TGCGCCAGTCAGGGTTCTGGAAACACCATATATTTT.

The chain employs TRBV6-6 and TRBJ1-2, with 10 bases identical to TRBD1. The CDR3 runs 14 residues. The V gene's germline CDR1 is MNHNY and CDR2 SVGAGI (reference sequence). V shed 2 bases and J 6 bases; nucleotides not matched to a gene: 3. This CDR3 reads CASSYDRGRHGYTF. CDR3 nucleotide sequence: TGTGCCAGCAGTTACGACAGGGGGCGTCATGGCTACACCTTC.

The rearrangement joins TRBV19 to TRBJ1-4; the D is unclear. The germline V and J ends were trimmed by 7 bases and 5 bases, with 11 bases remaining between them. This CDR3 region has 13 residues. Per germline, CDR1 LNHDA and CDR2 SQIVND (reference sequence). CDR3 residues: CASNIPPNEKLFF. As DNA, the CDR3 is TGTGCCAGTAACATTCCACCCAATGAAAAACTGTTTTTT.

The chain uses TRBV28 and TRBJ2-3; 7 bases map to TRBD2. J gave up 3 bases and V 1 base, and 13 bases lay outside the gene matches. The CDR3 is 18 residues long. Looked up from germline, CDR1 is MDHEN and CDR2 is SYDVKM. CDR3 protein: CASSLFFLGTTETDTQYF. In DNA form, the CDR3 reads TGTGCCAGCAGTTTATTTTTTCTCGGGACTACGGAAACAGATACGCAGTATTTT.

V gene TRBV2 combines with J gene TRBJ1-5; the match to TRBD1 covers 7 bases. Germline V gene sequence: CDR1 SNHLY, CDR2 FYNNEI. Trimming at V came to 5 bases and at J to 7 bases, leaving 8 bases not matched to a gene. There are 14 residues in the CDR3. This CDR3 reads CASSLTGLDQPQHF. The DNA for the CDR3 is TGTGCCAGCAGTTTGACAGGGTTAGACCAGCCCCAGCATTTT.

This chain connects TRBV28 to TRBJ1-2, with a weak D call TRBD1 (6 bases). The germline CDR1 and CDR2 sequences are MDHEN and SYDVKM. The V end was cut by 6 bases, the J end by 5 bases, with 19 bases between. The length of the CDR3 is 15 residues. The CDR3 protein is CASSPGGRVTYGYTF. CDR3 nucleotide sequence: TGTGCCAGCAGCCCCGGGGGGCGGGTCACATATGGCTACACCTTC.

This chain joins TRBV27 and TRBJ2-7; 7 nucleotides line up with TRBD1. The CDR3 loop spans 15 amino acids. Germline V gives CDR1 MNHEY, CDR2 SMNVEV (reference sequence). V lost 5 bases to trimming and J lost 0 bases; unmatched junction nucleotides: 7. The CDR3 here is CASSARTGVSYEQYF. The CDR3 region has the DNA TGTGCCAGCAGTGCCCGGACAGGAGTCTCCTACGAGCAGTACTTC.

This chain connects TRBV18 to TRBJ1-1; D perhaps matches TRBD1 (5 bases). Trimming cost V 5 bases and J 8 bases, with 15 bases left between them. CDR1 and CDR2 (germline): KGHSH, LQKENI. CDR3 length: 13 residues. The CDR3 spells CASSEGLDREAFF. CDR3 nucleotides: TGTGCCAGCTCAGAGGGACTCGATAGGGAAGCTTTCTTT. Variable domain in full (rest from reference TRBV18 and TRBJ1-1): NAGVMQNPRHLVRRRGQEARLRCSPMKGHSHVYWYRQLPEEGLKFMVYLQKENIIDESGMPKERFSAEFPKEGPSILRIQQVVRGDSAAYFCASSEGLDREAFFGQGTRLTVV.

The gene calls are TRBV28 and TRBJ1-5; TRBD1 agrees at 11 bases. J lost 4 bases, V lost 8 bases, and 1 base had no gene match. CDR3 length: 13 residues. Germline V gene data show CDR1 as MDHEN and CDR2 as SYDVKM. CDR3 bases: TGTGCCAGCGGGACAGGGGGGAATCAGCCCCAGCATTTT. This sequence encodes CASGTGGNQPQHF.

This clone was seen a few times. The chain employs TRBV5-4 and TRBJ1-4; D is possibly TRBD1 (5 bases). This CDR3 has 15 residues. Germline V gene sequence: CDR1 SGHNT, CDR2 YYREEE (reference sequence). V lost 0 bases and J lost 7, with 13 bases in between. The CDR3 sequence: CASSLGLQGGEKLFF. The CDR3 DNA sequence: TGTGCCAGCAGCTTGGGTTTGCAGGGCGGTGAAAAACTGTTTTTT.

The V and J genes are TRBV6-2 or TRBV6-3 and TRBJ2-5; 7 bases are shared with TRBD2. The V gene's germline CDR1 is MNHEY and CDR2 SVGEGT. The V segment lost 2 bases and the J segment 2 bases; nucleotides outside the gene matches: 8. This CDR3 is 16 amino acids long. CDR3 nucleotide sequence: TGTGCCAGCAGTTACAGGGTACCGGGACTACAAGAGACCCAGTACTTC. Translated: CASSYRVPGLQETQYF.

This chain links TRBV4-3 with TRBJ2-2, with TRBD2 as a possible D gene (5 bases). Germline CDR1 and CDR2: LGHNA and YSLEER. Trimming stripped 0 bases from V and 4 bases from J, with 9 bases between. CDR3 length: 15 amino acids. The DNA for the CDR3 is TGCGCCAGCAGCCAAGAACTAGGTAGCACCGGGGAGCTGTTTTTT. Residues: CASSQELGSTGELFF.

The gene calls are TRBV7-2 and TRBJ2-2; D not certain. Trimming left V 0 bases short and J 0 bases short, with 5 bases between. The CDR3 spans 15 residues. The germline CDR1 and CDR2 sequences are SGHTA and FQGNSA. The DNA of the CDR3 is TGTGCCAGCAGCTTAGCTCCCGCGAACACCGGGGAGCTGTTTTTT. Translated: CASSLAPANTGELFF.

The chain uses TRBV5-1 and TRBJ1-2; D may be TRBD1 (5 bases). V was clipped by 4 bases and J by 6 bases, with 16 bases between them. The CDR3 sequence is 14 residues long. Germline V gives CDR1 SGHRS, CDR2 YFSETQ. CDR3 nucleotides: TGCGCCAGCAGCCCCCTTCAGGGTTCAGATGGCTACACCTTC. It codes for CASSPLQGSDGYTF.

The chain combines TRBV2 with TRBJ2-5; D not certain. Germline values: CDR1 SNHLY, CDR2 FYNNEI. V lost 5 bases to trimming and J lost 6 bases, with 13 bases between them. CDR3 size: 13 residues. For the CDR3, the DNA is TGTGCCAGCAGTTCCGGTAGTGGGCAGACCCAGTACTTC. Amino acids: CASSSGSGQTQYF.

The rearrangement links TRBV7-9 to TRBJ1-4; D gene uncertain. CDR3 length: 15 amino acids. CDR1 is SEHNR, CDR2 FQNEAQ, per germline (reference sequence). Between the trimmed V and J ends, which lost 6 bases and 0 bases, there was a span of 11 bases. The CDR3 here is CASSQNYATNEKLFF. The CDR3 DNA reads as TGTGCCAGCAGTCAGAATTACGCAACTAATGAAAAACTGTTTTTT.